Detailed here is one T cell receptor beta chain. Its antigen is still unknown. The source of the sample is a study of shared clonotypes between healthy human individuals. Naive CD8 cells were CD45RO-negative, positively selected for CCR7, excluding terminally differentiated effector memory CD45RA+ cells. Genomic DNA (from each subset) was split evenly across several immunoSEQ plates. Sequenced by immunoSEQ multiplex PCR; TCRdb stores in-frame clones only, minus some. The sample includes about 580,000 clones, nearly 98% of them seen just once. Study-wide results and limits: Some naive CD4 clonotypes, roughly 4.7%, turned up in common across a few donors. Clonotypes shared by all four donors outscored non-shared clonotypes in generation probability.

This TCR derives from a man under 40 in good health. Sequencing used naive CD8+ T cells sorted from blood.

CDR3 bases: TGCGCCAGCAGCCAAGGGGAGGGGACAGGGGTCTACGAGCAGTACTTC. Protein: CASSQGEGTGVYEQYF. The rearrangement uses TRBV4-1 and TRBJ2-7, with 10 bases aligning to TRBD1. The length of the CDR3 is 16 residues. Trimming removed 1 base from V and 3 bases from J; junction bases left unmatched: 6. Germline lookup yields CDR1 MGHRA and CDR2 YSYEKL.